What follows is one TCR beta chain and its context. This clonotype was observed many times. There is no known antigen for this receptor. One base away there is no much larger clone; base qualities are not given. V is pruned by 6 bases and J by 4 bases, leaving 8 bases of the junction without a gene match. From its cysteine to its phenylalanine, the CDR3 spans 14 amino acids. Left in the record is the CDR3 DNA by itself, 42 bases read in frame from the first base. The sample's treatment or condition label is to be understood as: allogeneic hematopoietic cell transplantation with graft depleted of TCRalphabeta T cells and CD19 B cells. Transplant recipients were children who received TCRalphabeta/CD19-depleted allogeneic hematopoietic cell grafts. The library was built by means of PCR. The sequencing machine was an Illumina HiSeq 2500. TCR library preparation used molecular barcoding, with unique molecular identifiers applied to normalize quantification of the TCRbeta repertoire. The public reads were reprocessed in TCRdb via fastp at Q25 and MiXCR, keeping in-frame beta chains. Every distinct CDR3 protein forms one entry, paired with its most common genes and DNA. The sample data list around 120,000 distinct CDR3 sequences, and 23% of these were observed just once. The ten largest clones take up roughly a tenth of the sample.

This entry is derived from a study of T-cell reconstitution after alpha-beta-depleted transplantation in children (TCRdb year 2016). A note on the overall study: Using TCR repertoire profiling, the study followed T-cell immune reconstitution in a quantitative way in children after TCRalphabeta/CD19-depleted allogeneic hematopoietic cell transplantation. Findings and caveats that apply to the study as a whole: Over the following months the frequencies of hyperexpanded clones went down, and after one year T-cell counts and TCRbeta diversity were mostly credited to newly produced T cells. Apparently early alphabetaT-cell count recovery about two months after transplant reportedly relied on only several hundred rapidly expanded clones derived from non-depleted graft cells. In some patients, the high TCRbeta diversity seen at day 60 was put down to recipient T cells and intrathymic progenitors that had survived conditioning.

Here the chain combines TRBV12-3 or TRBV12-4 and TRBJ2-7; 8 bases in the junction line up with TRBD2. The source of this sequence is a male patient between 2 and 15 years old who had a stem cell transplant for chronic granulomatous disease, so the T cells may come from the graft donor. The sequences come from PBMCs, mostly from graft donor cells, collected 180 days after TCRalphabeta/CD19-depleted stem cell transplant. The CDR3 protein is CASRPRGGVYEQYF. The DNA reads TGTGCCAGCAGGCCCCGGGGGGGCGTGTACGAGCAGTACTTC.